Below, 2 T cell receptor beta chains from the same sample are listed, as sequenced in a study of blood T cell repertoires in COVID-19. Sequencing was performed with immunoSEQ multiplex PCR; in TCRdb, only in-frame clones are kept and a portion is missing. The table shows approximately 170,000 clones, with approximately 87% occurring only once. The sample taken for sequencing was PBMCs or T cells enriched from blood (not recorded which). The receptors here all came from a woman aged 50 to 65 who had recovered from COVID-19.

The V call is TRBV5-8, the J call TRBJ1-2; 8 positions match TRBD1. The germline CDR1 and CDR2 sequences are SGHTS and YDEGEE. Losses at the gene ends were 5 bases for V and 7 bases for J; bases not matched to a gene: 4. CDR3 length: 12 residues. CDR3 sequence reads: CASSRTGTGYTF. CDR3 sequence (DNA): TGTGCCAGCAGTCGGACAGGGACTGGCTACACCTTC.

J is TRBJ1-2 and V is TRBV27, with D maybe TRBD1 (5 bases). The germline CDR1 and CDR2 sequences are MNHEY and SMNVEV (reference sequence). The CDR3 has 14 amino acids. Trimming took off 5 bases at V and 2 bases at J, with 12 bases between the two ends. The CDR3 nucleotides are TGTGCCAGCAGTACCAATCGACAGAACTATGGCTACACCTTC. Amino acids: CASSTNRQNYGYTF.